Detailed here is one T cell receptor (beta chain). The junction does not match germline at one end; this may be a read error. This sample is part of a study of Ad26.COV2.S vaccination and SARS-CoV-2 variants. Study at large: By the intramuscular route, Ad26.COV2.S was given once, or twice 56 days apart.

Profiled with immunoSEQ multiplex PCR; TCRdb holds only in-frame clones, not every one. Of over 400,000 clones listed, approximately 92% are singletons. Treatment defined: about 20 received Ad26.COV2.S at low or high dose, single or two shots; 5 received placebo; per-sample allocation not given. Collection of samples fell on day 63 after the first vaccine or placebo injection. The CDR3 is made up of 11 amino acids. The gene calls are TRBV12-3 or TRBV12-4 and TRBJ1-2; TRBD1 is a possible D gene (5 bases). The sequences come from peripheral blood, collected in a trial of Ad26.COV2.S vaccine versus placebo. The source is a person between 18 and 59 years old who received the Ad26.COV2.S COVID-19 vaccine or a placebo. CDR3 sequence: CASSLDAGLYF. CDR3 in DNA: TGTGCCAGCAGCTTAGACGCAGGGCTTTACTTC.